These T cell receptor beta chains were read from a single sample in a study of cytomegalovirus exposure and HLA in healthy donors. The data were produced by immunoSEQ multiplex PCR, yet TCRdb's version contains in-frame clones alone and is incomplete. With around 200,000 clones in the sample, the ten largest clones hold approximately 0.98%. The sample taken for sequencing was PBMCs. The receptors come from a woman in her thirties in good health and CMV-seropositive. Each CDR3 is given with its conserved first and last residue. D genes are given only for firm matches.

V gene	J gene	D gene	CDR3 protein	CDR3 DNA
TRBV4-1	TRBJ2-7	TRBD1	CASSQEGATGSLYEQYF	TGCGCCAGCAGCCAAGAGGGGGCGACAGGGAGCTTATACGAGCAGTACTTC
TRBV6-6	TRBJ2-3	TRBD2	CASSRGLAASDTQYF	TGTGCCAGCAGCCGGGGACTAGCAGCCTCAGATACGCAGTATTTT
TRBV2	TRBJ2-1	.	CASSEGLNRNEQFF	TGTGCCAGCAGTGAAGGACTAAACCGCAATGAGCAGTTCTTC
TRBV5-1	TRBJ2-7	.	CASSQSPTSSEATYF	TGCGCCAGCAGCCAATCCCCTACGAGCAGCGAGGCAACGTACTTC
TRBV7-2	TRBJ2-3	.	CASSLGLATTLYTDTQYF	TGTGCCAGCAGCTTAGGCCTAGCGACAACTCTATACACAGATACGCAGTATTTT
TRBV7-8	TRBJ2-7	TRBD2	CASRPLARLAGPYEQYF	TGTGCCAGCAGACCTCTTGCCCGGCTAGCGGGGCCCTACGAGCAGTACTTC
TRBV15	TRBJ1-5	.	CATSRDYENNQPQHF	TGTGCCACCAGCAGAGATTATGAGAACAATCAGCCCCAGCATTTT
TRBV7-2	TRBJ2-7	TRBD2	CASSSSPGGLAGPYEQYF	TGTGCCAGCAGCTCCAGTCCGGGAGGGCTAGCGGGACCCTACGAGCAGTACTTC
TRBV5-6	TRBJ2-5	TRBD2	CASNYRGAGYQETQYF	TGTGCCAGCAACTATAGGGGAGCGGGGTACCAAGAGACCCAGTACTTC
TRBV9	TRBJ2-7	.	CASSVGMSGGADYEQYF	TGTGCCAGCAGCGTAGGAATGAGTGGGGGGGCCGACTACGAGCAGTACTTC
TRBV5-4	TRBJ2-7	TRBD1	CASSWDRRYEQYF	TGTGCCAGCAGCTGGGACAGGCGCTACGAGCAGTACTTC
TRBV13	TRBJ1-2	.	CASSHRGTGGLNGYTF	TGTGCCAGCAGCCATAGAGGCACGGGGGGCCTGAATGGCTACACCTTC
TRBV5-8	TRBJ1-1	.	CASSREASTEAFF	TGTGCCAGCAGCAGGGAGGCGAGCACTGAAGCTTTCTTT
TRBV5-8	TRBJ1-6	TRBD1	CASSPELGTGDSPLHF	TGTGCCAGCAGCCCAGAGCTTGGGACAGGGGATTCACCCCTCCACTTT
TRBV5-1	TRBJ2-3	TRBD2	CASSLTSGGPDTQYF	TGCGCCAGCAGCTTGACTAGCGGGGGGCCAGATACGCAGTATTTT
TRBV19	TRBJ2-2	TRBD2	CASRREGNTGELFF	TGTGCCAGTAGAAGGGAGGGGAACACCGGGGAGCTGTTTTTT
TRBV7-2	TRBJ2-5	.	CASSLYGQQETQYF	TGTGCCAGCAGCTTATATGGACAGCAAGAGACCCAGTACTTC
TRBV2	TRBJ2-6	.	CATALSSGANVLTF	TGTGCCACAGCGTTGAGCTCTGGGGCCAACGTCCTGACTTTC